This T cell receptor beta chain was recovered during a study of cytomegalovirus exposure and HLA in healthy donors. Overall study results and limits: Fewer N-insertions than the roughly 670-donor mean were reportedly shown by an Asian-associated ancestry cluster in a later analysis. No immune exposure information besides CMV serostatus was available.

Trimming cost V 1 base and J 1 base; bases outside gene matches: 2. This CDR3 has 15 residues. Germline V gene lookup returns CDR1 SGHAT and CDR2 FQNNGV. PCR employed 60 Vbeta and 13 Jbeta primers. Clones were read by immunoSEQ multiplex PCR, and TCRdb kept only the in-frame ones, dropping some. The sample gives 60,000 to 70,000 clones, around 70% of which show up once; approximately 11% is in the top ten. A note on this clone: What it binds is unknown.

Sequencing used PBMCs. The rearrangement links TRBV11-2 to TRBJ2-3; 7 nucleotides align to TRBD2. This clonotype was obtained from a woman under 40 in good health and CMV-seronegative. The CDR3 here is CASSLVAGGTDTQYF. The DNA of the CDR3 is TGTGCCAGCAGCTTAGTTGCGGGGGGCACAGATACGCAGTATTTT.